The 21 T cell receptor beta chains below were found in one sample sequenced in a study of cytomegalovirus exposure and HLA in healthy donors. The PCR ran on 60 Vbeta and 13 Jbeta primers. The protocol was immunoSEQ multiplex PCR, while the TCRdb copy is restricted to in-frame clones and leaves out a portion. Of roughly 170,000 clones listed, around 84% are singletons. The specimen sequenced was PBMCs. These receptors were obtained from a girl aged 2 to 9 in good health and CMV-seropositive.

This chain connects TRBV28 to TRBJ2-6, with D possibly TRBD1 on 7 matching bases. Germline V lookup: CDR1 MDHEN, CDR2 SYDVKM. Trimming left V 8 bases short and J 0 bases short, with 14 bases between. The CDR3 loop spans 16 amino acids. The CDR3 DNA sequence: TGTGCCAGCGGGGGCGGGACAGACTCTGGGGCCAACGTCCTGACTTTC. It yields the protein CASGGGTDSGANVLTF.

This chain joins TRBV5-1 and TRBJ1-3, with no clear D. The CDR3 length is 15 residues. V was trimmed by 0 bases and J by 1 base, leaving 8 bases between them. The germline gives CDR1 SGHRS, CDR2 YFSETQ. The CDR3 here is CASSLETASGNTIYF. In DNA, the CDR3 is TGCGCCAGCAGCTTGGAAACAGCTTCTGGAAACACCATATATTTT.

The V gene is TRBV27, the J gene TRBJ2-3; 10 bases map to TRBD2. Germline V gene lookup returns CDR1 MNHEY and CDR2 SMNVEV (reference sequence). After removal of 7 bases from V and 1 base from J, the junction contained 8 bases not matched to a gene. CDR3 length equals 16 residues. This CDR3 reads CASTARLAGGTDTQYF. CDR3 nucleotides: TGTGCCAGCACCGCCCGGCTAGCGGGGGGCACAGATACGCAGTATTTT.

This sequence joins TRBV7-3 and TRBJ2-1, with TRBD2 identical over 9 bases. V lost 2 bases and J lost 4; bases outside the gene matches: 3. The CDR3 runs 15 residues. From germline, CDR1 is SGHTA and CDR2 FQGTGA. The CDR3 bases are TGTGCCAGCAGCTTACTAGCGGGAAGTTACAATGAGCAGTTCTTC. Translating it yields CASSLLAGSYNEQFF.

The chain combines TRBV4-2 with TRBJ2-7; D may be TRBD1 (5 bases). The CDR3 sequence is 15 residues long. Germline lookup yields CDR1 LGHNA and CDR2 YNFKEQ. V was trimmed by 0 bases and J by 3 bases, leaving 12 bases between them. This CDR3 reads CASSQDRGTFYEQYF. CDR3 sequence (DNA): TGTGCCAGCAGCCAAGATAGGGGCACCTTCTACGAGCAGTACTTC.

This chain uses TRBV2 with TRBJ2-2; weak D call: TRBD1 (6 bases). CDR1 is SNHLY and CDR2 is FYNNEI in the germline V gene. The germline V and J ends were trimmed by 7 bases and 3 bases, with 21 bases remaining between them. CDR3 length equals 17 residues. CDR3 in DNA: TGTGCCAGCATCCCAGCCCCTCAGGGGCCCTACACCGGGGAGCTGTTTTTT. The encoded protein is CASIPAPQGPYTGELFF.

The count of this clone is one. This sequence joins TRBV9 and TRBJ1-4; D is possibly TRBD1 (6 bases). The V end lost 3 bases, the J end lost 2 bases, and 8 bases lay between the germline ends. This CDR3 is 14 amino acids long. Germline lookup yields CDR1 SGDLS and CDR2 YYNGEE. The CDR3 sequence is CASSGQGTNEKLFF. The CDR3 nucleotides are TGTGCCAGCAGCGGGCAGGGGACTAATGAAAAACTGTTTTTT. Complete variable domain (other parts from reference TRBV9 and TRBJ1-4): DSGVTQTPKHLITATGQRVTLRCSPRSGDLSVYWYQQSLDQGLQFLIQYYNGEERAKGNILERFSAQQFPDLHSELNLSSLELGDSALYFCASSGQGTNEKLFFGSGTQLSVL.

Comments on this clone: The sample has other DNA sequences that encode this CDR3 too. CDR3 coding DNA: TGTGCCAGCAGTGAACTAGCGGGGGGCACAGATACGCAGTATTTT. This gives the protein CASSELAGGTDTQYF. This sequence joins TRBV2 and TRBJ2-3, with 10 bases lining up with TRBD2. Germline CDR1 reads SNHLY; CDR2 reads FYNNEI. J gave up 1 base and V 2 bases, and 0 bases lay outside the gene matches. The CDR3 is 15 amino acids.

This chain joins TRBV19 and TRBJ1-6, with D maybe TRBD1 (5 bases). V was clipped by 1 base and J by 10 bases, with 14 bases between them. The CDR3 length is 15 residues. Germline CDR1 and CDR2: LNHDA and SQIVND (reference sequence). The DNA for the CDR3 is TGTGCCAGTAGTATAGCCACCGACAGACCCTCACCCCTCCACTTT. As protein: CASSIATDRPSPLHF. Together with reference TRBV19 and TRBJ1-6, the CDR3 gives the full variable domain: DGGITQSPKYLFRKEGQNVTLSCEQNLNHDAMYWYRQDPGQGLRLIYYSQIVNDFQKGDIAEGYSVSREKKESFPLTVTSAQKNPTAFYLCASSIATDRPSPLHFGNGTRLTVT.

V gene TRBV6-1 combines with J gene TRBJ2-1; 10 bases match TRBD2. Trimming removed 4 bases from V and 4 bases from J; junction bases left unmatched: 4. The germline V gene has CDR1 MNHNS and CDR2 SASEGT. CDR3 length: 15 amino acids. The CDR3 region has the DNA TGTGCCAGCAGTGTACTAGCGGGGAAGTACAATGAGCAGTTCTTC. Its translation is CASSVLAGKYNEQFF.

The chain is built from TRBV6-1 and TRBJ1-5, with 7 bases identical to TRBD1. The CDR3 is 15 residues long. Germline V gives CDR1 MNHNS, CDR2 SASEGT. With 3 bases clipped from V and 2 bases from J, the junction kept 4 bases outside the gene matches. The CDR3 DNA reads TGTGCCAGCAGTGACTACAGGGGTGGCAATCAGCCCCAGCATTTT. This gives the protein CASSDYRGGNQPQHF.

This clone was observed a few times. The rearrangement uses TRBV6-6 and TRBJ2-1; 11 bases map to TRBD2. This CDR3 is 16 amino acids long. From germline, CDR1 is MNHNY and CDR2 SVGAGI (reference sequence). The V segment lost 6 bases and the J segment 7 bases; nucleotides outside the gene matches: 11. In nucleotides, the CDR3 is TGTGCCAGCAGCCCCGGGCTAGCGGGAGGACGAAATGAGCAGTTCTTC. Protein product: CASSPGLAGGRNEQFF.

CDR3 amino acids: CASSFMSGGSYNEQFF. The DNA of the CDR3 is TGTGCCAGCAGTTTCATGAGCGGGGGCTCCTACAATGAGCAGTTCTTC. V gene TRBV28 combines with J gene TRBJ2-1; 8 nucleotides line up with TRBD2. CDR1 and CDR2 from the germline V gene are MDHEN and SYDVKM. The CDR3 extends over 16 amino acids. Trimming took 3 bases from V and 0 from J; bases not matched to a gene: 4.

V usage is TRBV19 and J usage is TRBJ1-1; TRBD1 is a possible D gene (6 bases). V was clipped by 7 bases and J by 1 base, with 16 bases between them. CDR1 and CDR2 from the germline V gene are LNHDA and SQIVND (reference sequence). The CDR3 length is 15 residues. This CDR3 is CASNPNGRGNTEAFF. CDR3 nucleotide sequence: TGTGCCAGTAACCCCAACGGCAGGGGGAACACTGAAGCTTTCTTT.

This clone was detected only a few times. For the CDR3, the DNA is TGTGCCAGCAGCCCCGGGGTGAATGAGCAGTTCTTC. Its protein product is CASSPGVNEQFF. The gene calls are TRBV11-3 and TRBJ2-1; TRBD2 might be the D (5 bases). The germline V gene encodes CDR1 SGHNT and CDR2 YENEEA. V lost 5 bases and J lost 7, with 9 bases in between. The CDR3 consists of 12 residues.

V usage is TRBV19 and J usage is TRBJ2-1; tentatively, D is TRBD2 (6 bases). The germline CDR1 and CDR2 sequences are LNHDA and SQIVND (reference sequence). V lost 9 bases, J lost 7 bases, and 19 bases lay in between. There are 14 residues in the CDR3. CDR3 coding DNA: TGTGCCAGCTTGCGTTCTGGGAGGACTAATGAGCAGTTCTTC. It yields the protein CASLRSGRTNEQFF.

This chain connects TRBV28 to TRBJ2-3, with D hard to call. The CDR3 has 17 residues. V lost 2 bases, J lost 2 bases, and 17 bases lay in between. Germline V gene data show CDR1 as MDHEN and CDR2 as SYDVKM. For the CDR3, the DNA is TGTGCCAGCAGTTTACGTCGACGGGTTTCTATCACAGATACGCAGTATTTT. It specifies CASSLRRRVSITDTQYF.

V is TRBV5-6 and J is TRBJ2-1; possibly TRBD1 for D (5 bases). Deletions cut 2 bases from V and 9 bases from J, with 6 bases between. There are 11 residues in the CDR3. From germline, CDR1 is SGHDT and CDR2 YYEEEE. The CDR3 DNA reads TGTGCCAGCAGCTTAGGGGTTGAGCAGTTCTTC. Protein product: CASSLGVEQFF.

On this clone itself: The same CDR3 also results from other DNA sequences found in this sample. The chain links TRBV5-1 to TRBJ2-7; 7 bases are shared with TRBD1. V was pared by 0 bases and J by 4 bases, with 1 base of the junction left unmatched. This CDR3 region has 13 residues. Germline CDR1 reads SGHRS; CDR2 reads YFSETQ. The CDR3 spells CASSLDRGYEQYF. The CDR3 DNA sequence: TGCGCCAGCAGCTTGGACAGGGGTTACGAGCAGTACTTC.

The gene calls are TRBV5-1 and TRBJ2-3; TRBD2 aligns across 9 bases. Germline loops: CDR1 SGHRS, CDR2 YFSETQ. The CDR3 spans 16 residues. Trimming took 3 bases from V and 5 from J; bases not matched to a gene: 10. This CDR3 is CASSSQGAGGIDTQYF. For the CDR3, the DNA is TGCGCCAGCAGCTCGCAAGGAGCGGGGGGCATAGATACGCAGTATTTT.

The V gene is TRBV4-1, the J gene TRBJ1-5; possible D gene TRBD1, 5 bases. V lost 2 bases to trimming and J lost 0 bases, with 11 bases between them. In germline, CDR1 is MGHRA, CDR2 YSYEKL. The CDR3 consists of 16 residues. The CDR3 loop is CASSQPDGHSNQPQHF. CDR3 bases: TGCGCCAGCAGCCAACCCGACGGACATAGCAATCAGCCCCAGCATTTT.